This T cell receptor (beta chain) was sequenced for a study of cytomegalovirus exposure and HLA in healthy donors. Study-level findings and limits: As was reported, the classifier diagnosed cytomegalovirus status with high specificity and sensitivity. In a later analysis, compared with equally common non-associated chains, HLA-associated beta chains were more expanded. Accurate predictions that matched the HLA-A and HLA-B alleles of most subjects were reportedly made from TCR beta sequences.

The germline V gene has CDR1 SNHLY and CDR2 FYNNEI. Trimming cost V 2 bases and J 1 base, with 12 bases left between them. The CDR3 extends over 17 amino acids. As for this clone: Its antigen is undetermined.

PCR amplification relied on 60 Vbeta primers (plus 13 Jbeta primers). The table came from immunoSEQ multiplex PCR; TCRdb's copy has only in-frame clones and leaves some out. The sample holds about 140,000 clones. The chain combines TRBV2 with TRBJ2-6; no reliable D call. The specimen was PBMCs. The origin of this receptor is a woman between 18 and 29 years old in good health and CMV-seronegative. The CDR3 protein is CASSEPPRMSGANVLTF. The CDR3 DNA is TGTGCCAGCAGTGAACCGCCCAGGATGTCTGGGGCCAACGTCCTGACTTTC.